The 20 T cell receptor beta chains in this list originate from one sample, sequenced in a study of CD4 T cells in relation to SARS-CoV-2 and coronaviruses. This table comes from immunoSEQ multiplex PCR, and its TCRdb copy is limited to in-frame clones, with some not included. The sample yields 20,000 or so clones, approximately 78% seen once. The unexposed donors gave CD4+ T cells in 2011-2018, prior to COVID-19. CD4+ T cells were isolated from the cells after less than 13 days of culture. No antigen has been identified for these receptors. Sequencing was done on a sample of CD4+ T cells from PBMCs, cultured in vitro. The source of these receptors is a human donor in good health.

The chain carries TRBV4-2 and TRBJ1-6, with 7 bases aligning to TRBD1. Germline V gene sequence: CDR1 LGHNA, CDR2 YNFKEQ. Trimming removed 1 base from V and 10 bases from J; junction bases left unmatched: 4. The CDR3 is 14 residues long. CDR3 in amino acids: CASSQGQGRSPLHF. In nucleotides, the CDR3 is TGTGCCAGCAGCCAAGGACAGGGTCGGTCACCCCTCCACTTT.

The V gene is TRBV12-5, the J gene TRBJ2-7, with a weak D call TRBD1 (5 bases). Trimming cost V 5 bases and J 5 bases, with 13 bases left between them. CDR3 length equals 13 residues. CDR1 is LGHNT, CDR2 FRNRAP, per germline. In nucleotides, the CDR3 is TGTGCTAGTGGTAGGGGCCCTGGCGACGAGCAGTACTTC. It encodes CASGRGPGDEQYF.

This clone has only a few counts. CDR3 in amino acids: CSASWGGNYGYTF. For the CDR3, the DNA is TGCAGTGCTAGTTGGGGGGGTAACTATGGCTACACCTTC. The chain is built from TRBV20-1 and TRBJ1-2; maybe TRBD1 (5 bases). From germline, CDR1 is DFQATT and CDR2 SNEGSKA (reference sequence). This CDR3 region has 13 residues. V lost 3 bases to trimming and J lost 1 base, with 9 bases between them.

The V gene is TRBV5-1, the J gene TRBJ2-1; 8 bases agree with TRBD1. Germline CDR1 SGHRS, CDR2 YFSETQ. This CDR3 region has 15 residues. J was trimmed by 8 bases and V by 5 bases; bases with no gene match: 12. In DNA form, the CDR3 reads TGCGCCAGCAGTATCGAGAGGACAGGGAGGTATGAGCAGTTCTTC. This codes for CASSIERTGRYEQFF. The whole variable domain, remainder taken from reference TRBV5-1 and TRBJ2-1, is KAGVTQTPRYLIKTRGQQVTLSCSPISGHRSVSWYQQTPGQGLQFLFEYFSETQRNKGNFPGRFSGRQFSNSRSEMNVSTLELGDSALYLCASSIERTGRYEQFFGPGTRLTVL.

V is TRBV29-1 and J is TRBJ2-1; D perhaps matches TRBD2 (6 bases). Germline V gene lookup returns CDR1 SQVTM and CDR2 ANQGSEA. Trimming stripped 5 bases from V and 9 bases from J, with 11 bases between. CDR3 size: 11 residues. The CDR3, as DNA: TGCAGCGTTTTCGGGGGAGGTGAGCAGTTCTTC. Encoded protein: CSVFGGGEQFF.

The chain is built from TRBV29-1 and TRBJ2-3; 7 positions agree with TRBD2. The germline V gene has CDR1 SQVTM and CDR2 ANQGSEA. The CDR3 is made up of 11 amino acids. Trimming cost V 7 bases and J 8 bases; bases outside gene matches: 6. CDR3 residues: CSAVGGGTQYF. The CDR3 DNA is TGCAGCGCCGTGGGCGGGGGTACGCAGTATTTT.

The gene calls are TRBV4-1 and TRBJ1-5; D is unresolved. Germline V lookup: CDR1 MGHRA, CDR2 YSYEKL. The CDR3 runs to 12 residues. V was shortened by 1 base and J by 8 bases, with 6 bases between the two germline ends. This chain's CDR3 is CASSQGAEPQHF. CDR3 in DNA: TGCGCCAGCAGCCAAGGGGCGGAGCCCCAGCATTTT.

This chain uses TRBV7-3 with TRBJ2-7; 9 nucleotides align to TRBD2. The CDR3 is 15 residues long. CDR1 SGHTA and CDR2 FQGTGA come from the germline V gene. J lost 4 bases, V lost 3 bases, and 7 bases had no gene match. CDR3 protein: CASSLGGSGSYEQYF. The CDR3, as DNA: TGTGCCAGCAGCTTGGGTGGTAGCGGGAGTTACGAGCAGTACTTC.

The rearrangement uses TRBV5-6 and TRBJ2-1; maybe TRBD2 (6 bases). CDR3 length: 15 residues. Germline CDR1 SGHDT, CDR2 YYEEEE. Between the trimmed V and J ends, which lost 1 base and 4 bases, there was a span of 12 bases. The CDR3 sequence is CASSLLASVYNEQFF. The CDR3 DNA follows: TGTGCCAGCAGCTTGTTGGCTAGCGTATACAATGAGCAGTTCTTC.

The table lists this clone with a few counts. The genes are TRBV7-2 and TRBJ2-2; TRBD1 matches at 10 bases. The CDR3 consists of 16 residues. Germline CDR1 and CDR2: SGHTA and FQGNSA. V shed 1 base, J shed 6 bases, and the junction held 5 bases outside the gene matches. CDR3 sequence (DNA): TGTGCCAGCAGCTTAGTCGCCGGACAGGGGGCCGGGGAGCTGTTTTTT. Its protein product is CASSLVAGQGAGELFF. Supplemented by reference TRBV7-2 and TRBJ2-2, the full variable domain reads GAGVSQSPSNKVTEKGKDVELRCDPISGHTALYWYRQSLGQGLEFLIYFQGNSAPDKSGLPSDRFSAERTGGSVSTLTIQRTQQEDSAVYLCASSLVAGQGAGELFFGEGSRLTVL.

This clone appeared a few times. This rearrangement joins TRBV7-9 to TRBJ2-2, with a weak D call TRBD1 (6 bases). CDR3 length equals 14 residues. V dropped 10 bases and J dropped 2 bases, with 14 bases sitting between them. Germline-derived CDR1 and CDR2 are SEHNR and FQNEAQ (reference sequence). As DNA, the CDR3 is TGTGCCACGGCGAGGACAGAAAACACCGGGGAGCTGTTTTTT. Amino acid sequence: CATARTENTGELFF.

This clone has more than one count but fewer than ten. The V and J genes are TRBV29-1 and TRBJ1-3; D not resolved. CDR1 is SQVTM and CDR2 is ANQGSEA in the germline V gene. V was cut by 7 bases and J by 1 base, with 11 bases left in between. CDR3 length equals 13 residues. CDR3 nucleotides: TGCAGCGCCGAAGTAGGGTCTGGAAACACCATATATTTT. Translating gives CSAEVGSGNTIYF.

The chain links TRBV6-5 to TRBJ1-2, with TRBD1 as a possible D gene (5 bases). This CDR3 is 11 amino acids long. In germline, CDR1 is MNHEY, CDR2 SVGAGI. The germline V and J ends were trimmed by 7 bases and 8 bases, with 11 bases remaining between them. Here the CDR3 DNA reads TGTGCCAGCACCGGGACGCGAGGCTACACCTTC. Translation gives CASTGTRGYTF.

This clone was detected a few times. This sequence joins TRBV30 and TRBJ1-2; D gene ambiguous. V shed 3 bases and J shed 5 bases, with 16 bases lying between them. This CDR3 has 14 residues. Germline loops: CDR1 GTSNPN, CDR2 SVGIG (reference sequence). The CDR3 here is CAWSGSGLGYGYTF. CDR3 nucleotides: TGTGCCTGGAGCGGTTCGGGCCTCGGGTATGGCTACACCTTC.

This rearrangement joins TRBV30 to TRBJ1-3; maybe TRBD1 (6 bases). Germline values: CDR1 GTSNPN, CDR2 SVGIG (reference sequence). CDR3 length equals 14 residues. Trimming left V 4 bases short and J 0 bases short, with 10 bases between. CDR3 DNA sequence: TGTGCCTGGAAGGTCAGGGGCTCTGGAAACACCATATATTTT. Translating gives CAWKVRGSGNTIYF.

This rearrangement joins TRBV30 to TRBJ2-3; D remains unclear. V lost 4 bases and J 7 bases, leaving 12 bases between the germline ends. The CDR3 totals 12 residues. Germline assignment: CDR1 GTSNPN and CDR2 SVGIG (reference sequence). The CDR3 DNA is TGTGCCTGGAATAACAATCGGAATACGCAGTATTTT. Its protein product is CAWNNNRNTQYF.

The chain is built from TRBV12-3 or TRBV12-4 and TRBJ2-3, with 8 positions matching TRBD2. This CDR3 contains 12 residues. Unmatched junction bases numbered 0, after V lost 9 bases and J lost 1 base. CDR3 DNA sequence: TGTGCCAGGACTAGCGGCACAGATACGCAGTATTTT. This codes for CARTSGTDTQYF.

The rearrangement joins TRBV27 to TRBJ2-7; 14 positions agree with TRBD2. This CDR3 spans 16 amino acids. Trimming at V came to 6 bases and at J to 7 bases, leaving 11 bases not matched to a gene. The germline CDR1 and CDR2 sequences are MNHEY and SMNVEV (reference sequence). The DNA for the CDR3 is TGTGCCAGCAGGACACGACTAGCGGGAGGGGGCCGGGAGCAGTACTTC. This gives the protein CASRTRLAGGGREQYF.

The CDR3 spells CASSESWGQREYGYTF. The CDR3 nucleotides are TGCGCCAGCAGTGAGTCCTGGGGACAGCGAGAATATGGCTACACCTTC. The rearrangement joins TRBV10-2 to TRBJ1-2; 7 positions agree with TRBD1. This CDR3 spans 16 amino acids. Germline-derived CDR1 and CDR2 are WSHSY and SAAADI. J gave up 5 bases and V 0 bases, and 9 bases lay outside the gene matches.

The chain links TRBV28 to TRBJ1-5; D possibly corresponds to TRBD1 (5 bases). CDR3 size: 16 residues. Germline V CDR1 and CDR2: MDHEN, SYDVKM. V gave up 7 bases and J gave up 0 bases, with 16 bases separating them. CDR3 residues: CASTPRGIISNQPQHF. CDR3 sequence (DNA): TGTGCCAGCACCCCCCGGGGCATCATTAGCAATCAGCCCCAGCATTTT.